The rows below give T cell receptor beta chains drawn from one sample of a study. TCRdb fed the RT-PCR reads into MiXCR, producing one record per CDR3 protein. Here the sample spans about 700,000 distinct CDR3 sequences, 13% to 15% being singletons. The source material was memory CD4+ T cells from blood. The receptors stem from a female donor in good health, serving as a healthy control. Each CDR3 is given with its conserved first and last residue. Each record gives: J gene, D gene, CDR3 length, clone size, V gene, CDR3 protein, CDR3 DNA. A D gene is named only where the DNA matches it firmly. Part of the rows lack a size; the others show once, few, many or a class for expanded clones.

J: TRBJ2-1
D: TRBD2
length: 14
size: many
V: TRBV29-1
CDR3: CSAWTSGSSDEQFF
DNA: TGCAGCGCTTGGACTAGCGGGAGTAGCGATGAGCAGTTCTTC

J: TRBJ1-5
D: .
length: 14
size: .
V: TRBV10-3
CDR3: CAISEIGGNQPQHF
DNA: TGTGCCATCAGTGAGATCGGGGGCAATCAGCCCCAGCATTTT

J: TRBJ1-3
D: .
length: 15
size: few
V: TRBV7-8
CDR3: CASSSDSRSGNTIYF
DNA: TGTGCCAGCAGCTCGGACAGTAGGTCTGGAAACACCATATATTTT

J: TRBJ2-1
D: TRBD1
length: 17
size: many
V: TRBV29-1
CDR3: CSVGERGLIGSYNEQFF
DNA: TGCAGCGTTGGGGAGAGGGGGCTCATTGGCTCCTACAATGAGCAGTTCTTC

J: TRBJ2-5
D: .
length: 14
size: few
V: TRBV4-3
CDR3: CASSQGQPSETQYF
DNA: TGCGCCAGCAGCCAAGGTCAGCCCTCAGAGACCCAGTACTTC

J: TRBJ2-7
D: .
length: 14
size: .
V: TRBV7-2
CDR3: CASSFNPGDHEQYF
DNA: TGTGCCAGCAGCTTCAATCCCGGGGACCACGAGCAGTACTTC

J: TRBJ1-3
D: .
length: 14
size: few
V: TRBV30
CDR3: CAWSVPAPGSSTSF
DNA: TGTGCCTGGAGTGTACCGGCCCCGGGCTCGTCAACATCTTTT

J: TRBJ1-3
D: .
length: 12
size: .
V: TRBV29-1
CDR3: CSAILRGNTIYF
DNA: TGCAGCGCCATACTCCGTGGAAACACCATATATTTT

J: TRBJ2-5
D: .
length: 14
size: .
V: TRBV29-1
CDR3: CSVEKGGSGETQYF
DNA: TGCAGCGTTGAAAAAGGGGGTAGTGGAGAGACCCAGTACTTC

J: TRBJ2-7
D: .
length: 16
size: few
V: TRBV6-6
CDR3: CASSNRQDGYSYEQYF
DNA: TGTGCCAGCAGTAATAGACAGGACGGCTACTCCTACGAGCAGTACTTC

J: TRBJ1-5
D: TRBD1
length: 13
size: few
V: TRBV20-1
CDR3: CSAERDRDQPQHF
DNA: TGCAGTGCTGAACGGGACAGAGATCAGCCCCAGCATTTT

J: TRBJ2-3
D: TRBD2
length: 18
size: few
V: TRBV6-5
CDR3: CASSYGGTWRELTDTQYF
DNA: TGTGCCAGCAGTTACGGGGGAACGTGGCGGGAGTTGACAGATACGCAGTATTTT

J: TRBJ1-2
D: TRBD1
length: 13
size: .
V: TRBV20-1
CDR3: CSALPDREAGYTF
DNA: TGCAGTGCGCTGCCGGACAGGGAGGCTGGCTACACCTTC

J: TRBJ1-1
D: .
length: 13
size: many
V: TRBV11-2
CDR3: CASSLLQDTEAFF
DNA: TGTGCCAGCAGCCTGCTCCAAGACACTGAAGCTTTCTTT

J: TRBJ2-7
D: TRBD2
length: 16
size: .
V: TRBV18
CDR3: CASSPPGTSGSYEQYF
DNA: TGTGCCAGCTCACCACCGGGGACTAGCGGCTCCTACGAGCAGTACTTC

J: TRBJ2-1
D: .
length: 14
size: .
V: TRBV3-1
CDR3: CASSLRALYNEQFF
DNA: TGTGCCAGCAGCTTACGGGCCCTCTACAATGAGCAGTTCTTC

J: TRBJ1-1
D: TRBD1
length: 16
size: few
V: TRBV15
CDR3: CATSTGGAKLNTEAFF
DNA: TGTGCCACCAGCACAGGGGGCGCAAAATTAAACACTGAAGCTTTCTTT

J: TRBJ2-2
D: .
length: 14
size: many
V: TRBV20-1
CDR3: CSASRGRDTGELFF
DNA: TGCAGTGCCAGCAGGGGACGGGACACCGGGGAGCTGTTTTTT

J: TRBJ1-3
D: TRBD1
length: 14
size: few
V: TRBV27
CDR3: CASSKQGTGNTIYF
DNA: TGTGCCAGCAGTAAACAGGGGACTGGAAACACCATATATTTT

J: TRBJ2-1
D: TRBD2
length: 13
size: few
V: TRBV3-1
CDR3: CASTGGAYNEQFF
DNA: TGTGCCAGCACGGGGGGGGCCTACAATGAGCAGTTCTTC

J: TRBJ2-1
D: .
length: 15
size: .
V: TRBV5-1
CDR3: CASSFTDSSYNEQFF
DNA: TGCGCCAGCAGCTTTACCGATAGCTCCTACAATGAGCAGTTCTTC

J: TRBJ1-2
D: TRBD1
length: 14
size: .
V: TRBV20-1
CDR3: CSAHFLTGENGYTF
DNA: TGCAGTGCTCACTTTTTGACAGGGGAGAATGGCTACACCTTC

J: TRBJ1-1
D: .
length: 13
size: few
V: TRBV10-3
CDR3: CAIRRTENTEAFF
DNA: TGTGCCATCAGGAGGACAGAGAACACTGAAGCTTTCTTT

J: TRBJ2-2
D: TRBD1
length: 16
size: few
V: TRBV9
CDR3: CASSATTGVGAGELFF
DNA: TGTGCCAGCAGCGCGACGACAGGGGTGGGGGCCGGGGAGCTGTTTTTT

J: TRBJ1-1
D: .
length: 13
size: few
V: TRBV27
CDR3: CASSFDRSAEAFF
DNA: TGTGCCAGCAGTTTCGACAGGAGCGCTGAAGCTTTCTTT

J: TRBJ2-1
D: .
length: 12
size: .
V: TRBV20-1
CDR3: CSASEGYNEQFF
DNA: TGCAGTGCTAGTGAGGGGTACAATGAGCAGTTCTTC

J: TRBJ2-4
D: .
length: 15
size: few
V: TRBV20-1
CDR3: CSASGGGAVKNIQYF
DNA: TGCAGTGCTAGTGGGGGCGGGGCGGTCAAAAACATTCAGTACTTC

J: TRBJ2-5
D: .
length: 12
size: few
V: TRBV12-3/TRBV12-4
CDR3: CATGRIGETQYF
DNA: TGTGCCACGGGACGAATCGGGGAGACCCAGTACTTC

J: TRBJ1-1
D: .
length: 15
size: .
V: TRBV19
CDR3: CASPSGSATNTEAFF
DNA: TGTGCCAGCCCCTCGGGGTCCGCGACGAACACTGAAGCTTTCTTT

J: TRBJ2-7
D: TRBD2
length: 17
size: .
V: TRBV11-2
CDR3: CASSLDFRTSGSYEQYF
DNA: TGTGCCAGCAGCTTAGACTTTCGGACTAGCGGTTCTTACGAGCAGTACTTC

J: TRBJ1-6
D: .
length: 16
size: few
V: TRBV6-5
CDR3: CASSLQAPGGNSPLHF
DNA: TGTGCCAGCAGTCTCCAGGCACCGGGTGGAAATTCACCCCTCCACTTT

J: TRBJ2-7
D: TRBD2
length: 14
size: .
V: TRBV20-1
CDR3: CSAYSGTRGHEQYF
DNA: TGCAGTGCTTATTCCGGGACTAGAGGGCACGAGCAGTACTTC

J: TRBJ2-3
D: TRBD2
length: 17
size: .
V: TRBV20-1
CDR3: CCAPGTSGTYWSDTQYF
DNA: TGCTGTGCCCCAGGGACTAGCGGCACATACTGGTCAGATACGCAGTATTTT

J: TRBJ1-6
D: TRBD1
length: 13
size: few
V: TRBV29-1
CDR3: CSVRDSLNSPLHF
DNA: TGCAGCGTCCGGGACAGCCTTAATTCACCCCTCCACTTT

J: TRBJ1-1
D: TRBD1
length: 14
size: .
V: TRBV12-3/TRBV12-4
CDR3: CASNLQGAHTEAFF
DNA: TGTGCCAGCAACCTACAGGGGGCCCACACTGAAGCTTTCTTT

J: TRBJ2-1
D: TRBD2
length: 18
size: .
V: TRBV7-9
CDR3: CASSLVPRREGPYNEQFF
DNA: TGTGCCAGCAGCTTAGTCCCCCGGCGGGAGGGCCCCTACAATGAGCAGTTCTTC

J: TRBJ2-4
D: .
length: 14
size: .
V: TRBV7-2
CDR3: CASRTTVPWDIQYF
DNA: TGTGCCAGCAGGACGACCGTGCCATGGGACATTCAGTACTTC

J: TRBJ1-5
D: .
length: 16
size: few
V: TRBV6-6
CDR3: CASSYETDRYNQPQHF
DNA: TGTGCCAGCAGTTACGAGACAGACCGATATAATCAGCCCCAGCATTTT

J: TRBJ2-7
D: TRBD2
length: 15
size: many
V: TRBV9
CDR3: CASSVGSGSGYEQYF
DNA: TGTGCCAGCAGCGTAGGTAGCGGGAGCGGTTACGAGCAGTACTTC

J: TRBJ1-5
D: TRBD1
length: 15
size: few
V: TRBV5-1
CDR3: CASSLEGQGTQPQHF
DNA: TGCGCCAGCAGCTTGGAGGGACAGGGCACTCAGCCCCAGCATTTT